This TCR beta chain was identified during a study of shared clonotypes between healthy human individuals. Study-wide results and limits: Shared clonotypes across all four donors exceeded non-shared ones in generation probability.

Trimming pared 5 bases from V and 3 bases from J, leaving 14 bases between. Germline lookup yields CDR1 LNHDA and CDR2 SQIVND (reference sequence). There are 15 residues in the CDR3. On this clone: The antigen remains unidentified.

Authors' analysis steps: Junction-only immunoSEQ sequences carried no quality scores, so filtering differed. Assay used: immunoSEQ multiplex PCR; TCRdb lists only in-frame clones, some missing. That table is the source of V, J and clone size, and D and trimming were worked out from the DNA. Of a few million clones in the sample, roughly 92% were seen once. This clonotype was obtained from a man between 18 and 29 years old in good health. This chain connects TRBV19 to TRBJ2-4, with D maybe TRBD2 (5 bases). Sequenced input: naive CD4+ T cells sorted from blood. Sample subset: CD45RA+ positively selected. The CDR3 sequence: CASSVSGEHKNIQYF. The CDR3 coding sequence is TGTGCCAGTAGTGTTTCTGGGGAGCACAAAAACATTCAGTACTTC.